The following is a T cell receptor beta chain sequence with its context. TCRbeta library preparation incorporated unique molecular identifiers. Via MiXCR, TCRdb re-called the PCR reads, giving one row per CDR3 protein. The sample consists of about half a million distinct CDR3 sequences, roughly an eighth of them appearing once. CDR3 length: 18 residues. V was clipped by 6 bases and J by 0 bases, with 18 bases between them. Germline-derived CDR1 and CDR2 are MNHEY and SVGAGI. The sample is drawn from a study of T-cell reconstitution after alpha-beta-depleted transplantation in children. Specimen: PBMCs from the stem cell graft donor, collected from the stem cell graft. The source of this sequence is a human donor who donated a stem cell graft to a child with combined immunodeficiency. The J gene is TRBJ2-6, the V gene TRBV6-5; no clear D. The chain's CDR3 is CASSYRVPIPSGANVLTF. In nucleotides, the CDR3 is TGTGCCAGCAGCTACCGTGTCCCCATACCCTCTGGGGCCAACGTCCTGACTTTC.